The 21 T cell receptor beta chains given below trace back to one sample, sequenced in a study of response to subunit inactivated influenza vaccine. TCRdb recomputed calls from the RT-PCR reads with MiXCR, one row per CDR3 protein. The table records 560,000 or so distinct CDR3 sequences, 7.5% to 8.5% of them present only once. This material consisted of PBMCs from blood, taken 23 months after vaccination. All receptors derive from a man aged 50 to 69 who received an inactivated influenza vaccine.

J is TRBJ2-3 and V is TRBV28, with no clear D. The CDR3 is 16 amino acids. The V gene's germline CDR1 is MDHEN and CDR2 SYDVKM. V was clipped by 2 bases and J by 2 bases, with 14 bases between them. This chain's CDR3 is CASSLPDTFFTDTQYF. DNA for the CDR3: TGTGCCAGCAGTTTACCAGACACCTTCTTCACAGATACGCAGTATTTT.

The rearrangement uses TRBV4-1 and TRBJ2-2; D may correspond to TRBD1 or TRBD2 (7 bases each). Germline V gene sequence: CDR1 MGHRA, CDR2 YSYEKL. This CDR3 has 16 residues. V was clipped by 2 bases and J by 3 bases, with 13 bases between them. Written as DNA, the CDR3 is TGCGCCAGCAGCCAACAGGGGGGGGTGTACACCGGGGAGCTGTTTTTT. This encodes CASSQQGGVYTGELFF.

This clonotype was observed at least ten times. At one of its ends the junction is not consistent with the germline gene, which may arise from a read error. The chain joins TRBV5-1 to TRBJ2-3, with 10 nucleotides matching TRBD2. Germline V lookup: CDR1 SGHRS, CDR2 YFSETQ. CDR3 length: 13 amino acids. The CDR3 DNA reads as TGTGCCAGCAGCCTAGCGGGAGCAGATACGCAGTATTTT. Its protein is CASSLAGADTQYF. Complete variable domain (other parts from reference TRBV5-1 and TRBJ2-3): KAGVTQTPRYLIKTRGQQVTLSCSPISGHRSVSWYQQTPGQGLQFLFEYFSETQRNKGNFPGRFSGRQFSNSRSEMNVSTLELGDSALYLCASSLAGADTQYFGPGTRLTVL.

The chain links TRBV7-9 to TRBJ2-5; 7 nucleotides align to TRBD2. The germline V gene encodes CDR1 SEHNR and CDR2 FQNEAQ (reference sequence). V was pared by 7 bases and J by 4 bases, with 6 bases of the junction left unmatched. The CDR3 extends over 13 amino acids. The CDR3 loop is CASKGGSGETQYF. Written as DNA, the CDR3 is TGTGCCAGCAAGGGCGGGAGTGGAGAGACCCAGTACTTC.

This clonotype was counted between two and nine times. V usage is TRBV3-1 and J usage is TRBJ2-1; D gene uncertain. The V gene lost 0 bases and the J gene lost 5 bases, with 8 bases spanning the gap. This CDR3 has 14 amino acids. Looked up from germline, CDR1 is LGHDT and CDR2 is YNNKEL (reference sequence). The CDR3 here is CASSQDKGHNEQFF. CDR3 sequence (DNA): TGTGCCAGCAGCCAAGATAAAGGGCACAATGAGCAGTTCTTC.

V usage is TRBV4-3 and J usage is TRBJ2-1, with TRBD2 matching 13 bases. Germline CDR1 LGHNA, CDR2 YSLEER. This CDR3 is built from 17 residues. The trim removed 2 bases at V and 7 bases at J, leaving 8 bases unmatched. The CDR3 loop reads CASSQTSGTSGMNEQFF. CDR3 nucleotide sequence: TGCGCCAGCAGCCAAACCTCCGGGACTAGCGGGATGAATGAGCAGTTCTTC.

This clonotype has a count of ten or more. The V gene is TRBV7-9, the J gene TRBJ1-2; D is undetermined. CDR1 and CDR2 (germline): SEHNR, FQNEAQ (reference sequence). The ends were cut back, 5 bases at V and 3 bases at J, with 16 bases in the middle. CDR3 size: 15 residues. CDR3 in amino acids: CASSPAFEGYYGYTF. The CDR3 nucleotides are TGTGCCAGCAGCCCGGCATTTGAGGGTTACTATGGCTACACCTTC.

This clonotype was detected many times. V is TRBV2 and J is TRBJ1-5; D possibly corresponds to TRBD1 (5 bases). Germline CDR1 and CDR2: SNHLY and FYNNEI. Trimming removed 5 bases from V and 7 bases from J, with 15 bases in between. The CDR3 length is 14 residues. CDR3 loop: CASSRLEGVQPQHF. As DNA, the CDR3 is TGTGCCAGCAGTCGTCTCGAAGGGGTCCAGCCCCAGCATTTT.

This clonotype was seen a handful of times. The V and J genes are TRBV5-1 and TRBJ2-3; no firm D call. This CDR3 has 15 residues. V shed 0 bases and J shed 3 bases, with 11 bases lying between them. From germline, CDR1 is SGHRS and CDR2 YFSETQ. CDR3 nucleotides: TGCGCCAGCAGCTTGGTTGTCTCTGGGACAGATACGCAGTATTTT. Translated: CASSLVVSGTDTQYF. Drawing the rest from reference TRBV5-1 and TRBJ2-3, the complete variable domain is KAGVTQTPRYLIKTRGQQVTLSCSPISGHRSVSWYQQTPGQGLQFLFEYFSETQRNKGNFPGRFSGRQFSNSRSEMNVSTLELGDSALYLCASSLVVSGTDTQYFGPGTRLTVL.

In this sample, this clonotype turned up many times. J is TRBJ2-7 and V is TRBV12-3 or TRBV12-4; D not certain. V lost 5 bases and J 4 bases, leaving 12 bases between the germline ends. This CDR3 contains 13 residues. The CDR3 loop reads CASSPTTGYEQYF. The CDR3 nucleotides read TGTGCCAGCAGTCCCACGACTGGGTACGAGCAGTACTTC.

This clonotype was found a few times. The chain uses TRBV12-3 or TRBV12-4 and TRBJ1-1; D is unresolved. V shed 7 bases and J shed 1 base, with 10 bases lying between them. CDR3 length: 13 residues. CDR3 in DNA: TGTGCCAGCACCTACCGGACGAACACTGAAGCTTTCTTT. Its translation is CASTYRTNTEAFF.

This chain links TRBV7-6 with TRBJ2-1, with D maybe TRBD1 (6 bases). The germline V gene has CDR1 SGHVS and CDR2 FNYEAQ. The CDR3 contains 15 residues. Trimming shortened V by 4 bases and J by 9 bases, and 19 bases separated the two germline ends. The CDR3 DNA reads as TGTGCCAGCAGCTCGGGTAGGGGGTTCGATATTGAGCAGTTCTTC. Its translation: CASSSGRGFDIEQFF.

This clonotype was observed many times. This chain uses TRBV3-1 with TRBJ1-2; weak D call: TRBD1 (6 bases). Per the germline V gene, CDR1 is LGHDT and CDR2 is YNNKEL (reference sequence). The CDR3 contains 14 residues. The ends were cut back, 1 base at V and 3 bases at J, with 9 bases in the middle. The CDR3 bases are TGTGCCAGCAGCCAAGGTACAGGGCACTATGGCTACACCTTC. Translation gives CASSQGTGHYGYTF. Filled out from reference TRBV3-1 and TRBJ1-2, the complete variable domain reads DTAVSQTPKYLVTQMGNDKSIKCEQNLGHDTMYWYKQDSKKFLKIMFSYNNKELIINETVPNRFSPKSPDKAHLNLHINSLELGDSAVYFCASSQGTGHYGYTFGSGTRLTVV.

As concerns this clonotype: A single base separates this from a much larger clone, so it may be a read error. The V call is TRBV4-3, the J call TRBJ1-5, with D tentatively TRBD1 (6 bases). There are 15 residues in the CDR3. CDR1 and CDR2 (germline): LGHNA, YSLEER. Trimming removed 0 bases from V and 7 bases from J, with 13 bases in between. CDR3 DNA sequence: TGCGCCAGCAGCCAAGAATACTACAGGGTACAGCCCCAGCATTTT. Translated, it gives CASSQEYYRVQPQHF.

This rearrangement joins TRBV6-1 to TRBJ2-2; perhaps D is TRBD1 or TRBD2 (5 bases each). This CDR3 spans 15 amino acids. Germline V gives CDR1 MNHNS, CDR2 SASEGT. The V gene lost 5 bases and the J gene lost 3 bases, with 13 bases spanning the gap. In nucleotides, the CDR3 is TGTGCCAGCAGTAAGGCTTTGGGGGACACCGGGGAGCTGTTTTTT. Translated: CASSKALGDTGELFF.

A word on this clonotype: Germline and junction disagree at one end, which may indicate a read error. J is TRBJ2-2 and V is TRBV2; TRBD2 aligns across 8 bases. The CDR3 is made up of 14 amino acids. Germline V gene lookup returns CDR1 SNHLY and CDR2 FYNNEI. CDR3 region: CVSSEVGLAEELFF. As DNA, the CDR3 is TGTGTCAGCAGTGAAGTTGGACTAGCTGAGGAGCTGTTTTTT.

This clonotype was observed a handful of times. The chain joins TRBV5-1 to TRBJ2-5; no reliable D call. Germline-derived CDR1 and CDR2 are SGHRS and YFSETQ. The CDR3 sequence is 15 residues long. V gave up 2 bases and J gave up 1 base, with 12 bases separating them. The CDR3 nucleotides are TGCGCCAGCAGCTTACAACCTGGGGTCCAAGAGACCCAGTACTTC. This encodes CASSLQPGVQETQYF.

This clonotype showed up just a few times. The rearrangement links TRBV20-1 to TRBJ1-1, with TRBD1 matching over 8 bases. CDR1 is DFQATT and CDR2 is SNEGSKA in the germline V gene (reference sequence). The CDR3 is made up of 15 amino acids. The V and J ends lost 8 bases and 1 base, in that order; junction bases with no gene match: 12. The CDR3 DNA reads TGCAGTCCCCCCCCCCGGGACAGGCCGAACACTGAAGCTTTCTTT. Protein: CSPPPRDRPNTEAFF.

This clonotype was recorded a few times. The chain carries TRBV12-3 or TRBV12-4 and TRBJ1-6; possible D gene TRBD1, 6 bases. The CDR3 has 13 residues. V was shortened by 6 bases and J by 10 bases, with 13 bases between the two germline ends. In DNA, the CDR3 is TGTGCCAGCAGAACGGGACAAGGGTCACCCCTCCACTTT. Amino acid sequence: CASRTGQGSPLHF.

This clonotype was observed at least ten times. The V call is TRBV7-2, the J call TRBJ2-7, with D perhaps being TRBD1 or TRBD2 (5 bases each). V lost 5 bases to trimming and J lost 7 bases, with 21 bases between them. Germline loops: CDR1 SGHTA, CDR2 FQGNSA. The CDR3 loop spans 15 amino acids. This CDR3 reads CASSTKGRAVGEQYF. CDR3 nucleotides: TGTGCCAGCAGCACCAAGGGACGAGCGGTTGGAGAGCAGTACTTC. Variable domain in full (rest from reference TRBV7-2 and TRBJ2-7): GAGVSQSPSNKVTEKGKDVELRCDPISGHTALYWYRQSLGQGLEFLIYFQGNSAPDKSGLPSDRFSAERTGGSVSTLTIQRTQQEDSAVYLCASSTKGRAVGEQYFGPGTRLTVT.

This clonotype was counted ten times or more. This chain joins TRBV30 and TRBJ2-4; D is undetermined. Germline V gene sequence: CDR1 GTSNPN, CDR2 SVGIG (reference sequence). CDR3 size: 14 residues. V gave up 0 bases and J gave up 5 bases, with 11 bases separating them. In DNA form, the CDR3 reads TGTGCCTGGAGTGTACGTGAGAGGCAAAACATTCAGTACTTC. This sequence encodes CAWSVRERQNIQYF. Full variable domain (missing parts from reference TRBV30 and TRBJ2-4): SQTIHQWPATLVQPVGSPLSLECTVEGTSNPNLYWYRQAAGRGLQLLFYSVGIGQISSEVPQNLSASRPQDRQFILSSKKLLLSDSGFYLCAWSVRERQNIQYFGAGTRLSVL.